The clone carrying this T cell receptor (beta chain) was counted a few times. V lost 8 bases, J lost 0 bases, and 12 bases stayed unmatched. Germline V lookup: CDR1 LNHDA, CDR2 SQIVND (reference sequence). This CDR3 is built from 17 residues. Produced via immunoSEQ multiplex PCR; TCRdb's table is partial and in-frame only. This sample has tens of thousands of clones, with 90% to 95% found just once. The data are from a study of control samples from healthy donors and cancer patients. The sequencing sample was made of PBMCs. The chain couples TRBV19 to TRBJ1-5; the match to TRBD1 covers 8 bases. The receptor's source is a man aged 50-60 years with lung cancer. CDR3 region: CASSRGTGSYSNQPQHF. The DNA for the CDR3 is TGTGCCAGTTCCCGCGGGACAGGATCATATAGCAATCAGCCCCAGCATTTT.